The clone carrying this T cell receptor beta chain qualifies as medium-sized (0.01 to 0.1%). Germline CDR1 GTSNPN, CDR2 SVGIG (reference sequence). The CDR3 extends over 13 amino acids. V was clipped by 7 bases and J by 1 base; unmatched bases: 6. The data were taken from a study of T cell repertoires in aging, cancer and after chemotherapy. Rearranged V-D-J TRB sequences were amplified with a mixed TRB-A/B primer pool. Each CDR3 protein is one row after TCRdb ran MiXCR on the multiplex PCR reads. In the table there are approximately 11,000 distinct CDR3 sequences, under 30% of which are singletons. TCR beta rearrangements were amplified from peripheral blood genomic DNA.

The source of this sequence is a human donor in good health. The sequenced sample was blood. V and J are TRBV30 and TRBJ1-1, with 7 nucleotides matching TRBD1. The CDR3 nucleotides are TGTGCCTTCCAGGGACAGTCGAACACTGAAGCTTTCTTT. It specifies CAFQGQSNTEAFF.